This T cell receptor (beta chain) derives from a study of spatial heterogeneity in lung cancer. TCRdb re-called the 5' RACE reads with MiXCR, one entry per CDR3 protein. The sample contains tens of thousands of distinct CDR3 sequences, about 10% of which appear only once. The germline V gene encodes CDR1 MNHNY and CDR2 SVGAGI (reference sequence). V lost 3 bases, J lost 0 bases, and 12 bases lay in between. The CDR3 is 16 amino acids. The time point here: blood at routine non-recurrence follow-up after resection. This clonotype was sampled from a female donor with early-stage non-small cell lung cancer. This chain joins TRBV6-6 and TRBJ2-1; D call uncertain. The material sequenced was PBMCs, taken at follow-up. The CDR3 protein is CASSYGTASSYNEQFF. CDR3 nucleotide sequence: TGTGCCAGCAGTTATGGTACAGCAAGCTCCTACAATGAGCAGTTCTTC.